This T cell receptor beta chain was recovered during a study of lymphopenia after photon versus proton radiotherapy (dated by TCRdb to about 2019). Regarding the study in general: In patients with gastrointestinal tumors who developed high-grade lymphopenia, the study compared the immunological effects of photon radiation therapy with those of proton radiation therapy. The cohort included over 15 patients with gastrointestinal tumors who developed lymphopenia after receiving either photon or proton therapy. The study aimed to characterize how the two radiation modalities differ in their impact on the immune system.

In regard to this clone: The antigen this receptor binds is unknown. Base qualities are missing; no much larger clone stands one base away.

Counted from cysteine to phenylalanine, this CDR3 has 14 amino acids. The sequence is cut down to CDR3 DNA, 42 bases in frame from base 1. V lost 4 bases and J lost 1 base; the stretch between them is 11 bases long. In the germline V gene, CDR1 corresponds to SGHRS and CDR2 to YFSETQ. Summary of the overall study and its limitations: The survival association was examined only in patients who died, and the authors described better survival with proton therapy as a possibility, not as a demonstrated result. Across the cohort, among patients who died, a greater drop in TCR diversity after the nadir was inversely correlated with overall survival time. Once the lymphocyte count had reached its nadir, the repertoires of photon-treated patients showed oligoclonal expansion, particularly of CD8+ Temra cells, and this expansion drove the decline in diversity. Relative stability during treatment was observed in proton-treated patients, whereas loss of naive T cells and TCR diversity and gain of effector/memory populations were observed in photon-treated patients.

To prepare the library, the immunoSEQ multiplex PCR assay was applied. T cell repertoires were profiled by deep sequencing of rearranged TCR beta loci, alongside multiparametric flow cytometry. TCRdb took this table from immuneACCESS and kept in-frame rearrangements with V and J called. Such tables lack part of the clones; where checked against another copy, unresolved V genes explain under half of the gap, and the rest is unexplained. Across this sample there are 53,000 or so clones, with about 83% seen only once. The ten largest clones take up approximately 31% of the sample. This sequence uses TRBV5-1 and TRBJ1-1; a confident D gene designation cannot be given. This clonotype was sampled from a man aged 50-60 years with gastric cancer. The specimen was peripheral blood, collected from a patient treated with photon-based radiotherapy. The DNA is as follows: TGCGCCAGCAGCACGGCCGAGCCGAACACTGAAGCTTTCTTT. Translated, this is CASSTAEPNTEAFF.